The 2 T cell receptor beta chains below were found in one sample sequenced in a study of blood T cells in healthy people across ages. With a J-beta primer mix and a sample-barcoded 5' primer, a second PCR ran about 6 to 11 cycles. TCRdb re-analysed the 5' RACE reads in MiXCR, keeping a single row per CDR3 protein. Of approximately 490,000 distinct CDR3 sequences detected, 24% appear once; the ten largest clones hold 8.7%. The same sample was also studied in work on T cells of mothers and their children.

Sequenced sample: blood. Receptor source: a boy aged 10-17 years in good health.

This chain links TRBV6-1 with TRBJ2-3, with TRBD1 identical over 8 bases. V lost 5 bases and J lost 4; bases outside the gene matches: 5. There are 14 residues in the CDR3. The germline gives CDR1 MNHNS, CDR2 SASEGT. The CDR3 nucleotides read TGTGCCAGCAGTCGCGGACAGGGCCCAGATACGCAGTATTTT. Translating gives CASSRGQGPDTQYF.

This clonotype was seen many times. The chain has TRBV4-1 and TRBJ1-3, with D possibly matching TRBD1 (6 bases). Trimming took 1 base from V and 2 from J, leaving 9 bases between them. Germline CDR1 is MGHRA and CDR2 is YSYEKL. The CDR3 is 15 residues long. The CDR3 reads CASSQVWGPGNTIYF. As DNA, the CDR3 is TGCGCCAGCAGCCAAGTCTGGGGGCCTGGAAACACCATATATTTT.